The table lists the clone carrying this T cell receptor (beta chain) with a few counts. There were at least 6 micrograms of total RNA extracted from every sample. This sample was taken from a study of blood T cells in healthy people across ages. This CDR3 has 16 amino acids. Germline-derived CDR1 and CDR2 are SGDLS and YYNGEE. Through a sample-barcoded 5' primer and a J-beta primer mix, a second PCR was run for roughly 7 to 11 cycles. MiXCR, run by TCRdb on the 5' RACE reads, gives a single entry per CDR3 protein. The data show over a million distinct CDR3 sequences, around 25% seen once. The same specimen was also included in a second study, on T cells of mothers and their children.

This TCR came from a girl aged 2 to 9 in good health. Specimen: blood. The chain uses TRBV9 and TRBJ2-1, with a possible D match to TRBD1 (6 bases). The DNA end is a closer match to TRBJ2-5, so the J assignment may be wrong. The CDR3 nucleotides are TGTGCCAGCAGCGTCCATTCACAGGGATTCCAAGAGACCCAGTACTTC. Its protein is CASSVHSQGFQETQYF.